The present TCR beta chain was sequenced within a study of OX40 agonist ivuxolimab in advanced cancers. Study-wide background: Of the participants, under 50% had some prior anti-PD-1, anti-PD-L1 or anti-CTLA-4 therapy, which was allowed.

In the case of this clone: Its matching antigen is unknown.

Study-wide points: CD8+ T cells averaged more expanded clones than CD4+.

TCRdb's copy holds only in-frame clones and misses some; the assay was immunoSEQ multiplex PCR. The sample lists roughly 73,000 clones, 84% occurring once. The origin of this receptor is an adult with an advanced solid tumor such as melanoma, head and neck, liver or kidney cancer. This specimen was CD4+ or CD8+ T cells sorted from blood, taken in a trial of the OX40 agonist ivuxolimab.

CDR3 in amino acids: CASSLGRGTETQYF. Here the CDR3 DNA reads TGTGCCAGCAGTCTCGGCCGGGGGACGGAGACCCAGTACTTC. J is TRBJ2-5 and V is TRBV27; D is perhaps TRBD2 (6 bases). Germline CDR1 reads MNHEY; CDR2 reads SMNVEV (reference sequence). CDR3 length equals 14 residues. V was cut by 5 bases and J by 5 bases, with 15 bases left in between.